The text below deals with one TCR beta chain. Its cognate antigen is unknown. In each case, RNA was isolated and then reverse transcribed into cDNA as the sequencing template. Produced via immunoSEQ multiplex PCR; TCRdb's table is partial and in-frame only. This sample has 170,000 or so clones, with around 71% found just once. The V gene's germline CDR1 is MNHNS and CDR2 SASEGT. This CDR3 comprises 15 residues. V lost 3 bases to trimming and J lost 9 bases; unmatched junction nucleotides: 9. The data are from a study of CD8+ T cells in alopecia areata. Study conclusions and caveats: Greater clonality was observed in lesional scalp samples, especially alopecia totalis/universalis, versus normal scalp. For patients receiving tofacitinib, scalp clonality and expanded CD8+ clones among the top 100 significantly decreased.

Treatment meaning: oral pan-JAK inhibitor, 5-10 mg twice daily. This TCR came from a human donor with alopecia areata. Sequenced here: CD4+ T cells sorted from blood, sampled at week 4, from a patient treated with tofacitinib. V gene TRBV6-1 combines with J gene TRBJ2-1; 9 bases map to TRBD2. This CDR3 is CASSDRLAAAVEQFF. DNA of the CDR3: TGTGCCAGCAGTGACCGACTAGCGGCGGCGGTTGAGCAGTTCTTC.